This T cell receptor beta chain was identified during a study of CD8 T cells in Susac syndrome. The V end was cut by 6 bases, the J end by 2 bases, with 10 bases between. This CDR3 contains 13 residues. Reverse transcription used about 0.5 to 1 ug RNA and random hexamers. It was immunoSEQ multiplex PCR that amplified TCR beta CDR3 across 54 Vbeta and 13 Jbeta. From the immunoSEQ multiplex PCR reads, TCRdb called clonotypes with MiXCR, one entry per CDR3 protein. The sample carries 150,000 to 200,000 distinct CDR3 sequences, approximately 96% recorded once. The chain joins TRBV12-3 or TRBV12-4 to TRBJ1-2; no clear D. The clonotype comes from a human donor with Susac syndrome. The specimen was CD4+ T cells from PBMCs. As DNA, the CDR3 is TGTGCCAGCAGATTTAACACGAACTATGGCTACACCTTC. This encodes CASRFNTNYGYTF.